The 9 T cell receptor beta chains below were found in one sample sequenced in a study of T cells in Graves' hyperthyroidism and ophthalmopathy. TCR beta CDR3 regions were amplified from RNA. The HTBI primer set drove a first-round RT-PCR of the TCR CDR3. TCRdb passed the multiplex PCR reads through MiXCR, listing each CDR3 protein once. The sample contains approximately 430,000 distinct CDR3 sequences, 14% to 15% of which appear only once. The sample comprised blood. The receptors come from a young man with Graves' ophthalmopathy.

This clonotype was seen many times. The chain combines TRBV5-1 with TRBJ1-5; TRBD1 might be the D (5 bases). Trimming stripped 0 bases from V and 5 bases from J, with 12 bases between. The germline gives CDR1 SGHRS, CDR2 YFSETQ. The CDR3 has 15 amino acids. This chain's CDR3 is CASSLDSGRDQPQHF. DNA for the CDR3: TGCGCCAGCAGCTTGGACTCAGGGCGAGATCAGCCCCAGCATTTT.

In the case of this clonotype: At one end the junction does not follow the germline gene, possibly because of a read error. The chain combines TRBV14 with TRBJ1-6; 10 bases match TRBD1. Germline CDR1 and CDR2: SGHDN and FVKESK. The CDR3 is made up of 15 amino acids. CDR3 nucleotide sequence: TGTGCCAGCAGCCTCCTCGGGACAGGGGTTTCACTCCTCCACTTT. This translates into CASSLLGTGVSLLHF.

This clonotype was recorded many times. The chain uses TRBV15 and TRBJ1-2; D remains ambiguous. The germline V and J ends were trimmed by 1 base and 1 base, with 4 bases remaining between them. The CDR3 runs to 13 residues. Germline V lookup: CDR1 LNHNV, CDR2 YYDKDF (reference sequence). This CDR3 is CATSRGINYGYTF. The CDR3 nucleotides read TGTGCCACCAGCAGAGGGATTAACTATGGCTACACCTTC.

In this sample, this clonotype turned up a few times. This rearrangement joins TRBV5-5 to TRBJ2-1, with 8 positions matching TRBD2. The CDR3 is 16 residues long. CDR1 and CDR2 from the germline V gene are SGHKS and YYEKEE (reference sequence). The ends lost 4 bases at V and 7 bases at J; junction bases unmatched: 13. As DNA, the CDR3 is TGTGCCAGCAGCCCTCATAGCGGGACATTTGGGAATGAGCAGTTCTTC. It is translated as CASSPHSGTFGNEQFF.

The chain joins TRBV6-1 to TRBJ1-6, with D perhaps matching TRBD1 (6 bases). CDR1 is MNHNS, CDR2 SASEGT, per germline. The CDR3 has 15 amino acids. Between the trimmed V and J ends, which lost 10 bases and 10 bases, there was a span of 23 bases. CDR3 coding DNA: TGTGCCATATCATCCGGGACAACCGGGCGGTCACCCCTCCACTTT. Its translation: CAISSGTTGRSPLHF.

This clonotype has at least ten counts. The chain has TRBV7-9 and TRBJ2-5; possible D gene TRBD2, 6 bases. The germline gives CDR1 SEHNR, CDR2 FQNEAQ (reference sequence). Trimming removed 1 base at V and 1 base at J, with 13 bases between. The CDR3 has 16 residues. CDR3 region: CASSLGSGVAQETQYF. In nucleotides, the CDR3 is TGTGCCAGCAGCTTAGGATCGGGAGTAGCCCAAGAGACCCAGTACTTC.

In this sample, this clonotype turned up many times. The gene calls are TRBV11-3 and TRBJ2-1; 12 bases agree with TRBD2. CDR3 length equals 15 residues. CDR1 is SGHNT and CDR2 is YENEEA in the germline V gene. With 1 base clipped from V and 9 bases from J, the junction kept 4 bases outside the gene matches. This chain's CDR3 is CASSLGLAGVSEQFF. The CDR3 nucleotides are TGTGCCAGCAGCTTAGGACTAGCGGGAGTCAGTGAGCAGTTCTTC.

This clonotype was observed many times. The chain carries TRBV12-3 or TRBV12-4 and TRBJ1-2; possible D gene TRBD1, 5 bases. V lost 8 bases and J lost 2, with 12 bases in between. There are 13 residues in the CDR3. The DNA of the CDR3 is TGTGCCAGCCGGGGGTTCTTAAACTATGGCTACACCTTC. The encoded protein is CASRGFLNYGYTF.

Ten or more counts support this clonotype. The CDR3 DNA is TGCGCCAGCAGCTTGGGCCTGGGACAGGTGTACGAGCAGTACTTC. Protein: CASSLGLGQVYEQYF. The gene calls are TRBV5-1 and TRBJ2-7, with 8 positions matching TRBD1. V dropped 0 bases and J dropped 4; count of bases not matched to a gene: 6. Germline assignment: CDR1 SGHRS and CDR2 YFSETQ. CDR3 length equals 15 residues. The variable domain in full, completed from reference TRBV5-1 and TRBJ2-7, reads KAGVTQTPRYLIKTRGQQVTLSCSPISGHRSVSWYQQTPGQGLQFLFEYFSETQRNKGNFPGRFSGRQFSNSRSEMNVSTLELGDSALYLCASSLGLGQVYEQYFGPGTRLTVT.